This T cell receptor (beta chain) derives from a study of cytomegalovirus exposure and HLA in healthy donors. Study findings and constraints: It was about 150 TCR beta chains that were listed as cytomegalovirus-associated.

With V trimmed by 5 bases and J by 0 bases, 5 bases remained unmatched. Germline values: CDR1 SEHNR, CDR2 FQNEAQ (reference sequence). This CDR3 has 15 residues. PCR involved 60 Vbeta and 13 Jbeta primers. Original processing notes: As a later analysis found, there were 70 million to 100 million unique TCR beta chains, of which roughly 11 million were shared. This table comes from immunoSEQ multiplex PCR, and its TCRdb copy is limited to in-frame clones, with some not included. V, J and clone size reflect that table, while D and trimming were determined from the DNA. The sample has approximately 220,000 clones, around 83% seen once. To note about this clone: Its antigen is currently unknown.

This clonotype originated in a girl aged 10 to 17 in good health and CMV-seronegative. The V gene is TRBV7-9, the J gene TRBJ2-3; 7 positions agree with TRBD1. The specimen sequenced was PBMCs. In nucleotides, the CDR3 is TGTGCCAGCAGCCCCTACAGGGGTAGCACAGATACGCAGTATTTT. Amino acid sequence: CASSPYRGSTDTQYF.